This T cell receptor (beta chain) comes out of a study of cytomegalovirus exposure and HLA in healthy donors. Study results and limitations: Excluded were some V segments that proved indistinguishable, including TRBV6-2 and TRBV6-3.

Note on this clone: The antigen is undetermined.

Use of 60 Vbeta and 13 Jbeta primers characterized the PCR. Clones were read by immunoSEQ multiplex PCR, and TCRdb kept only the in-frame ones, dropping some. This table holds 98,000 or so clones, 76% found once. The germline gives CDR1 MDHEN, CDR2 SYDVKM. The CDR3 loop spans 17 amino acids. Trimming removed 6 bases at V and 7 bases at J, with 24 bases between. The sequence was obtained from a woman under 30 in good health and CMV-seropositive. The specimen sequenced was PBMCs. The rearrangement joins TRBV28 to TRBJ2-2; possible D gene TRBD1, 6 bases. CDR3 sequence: CASSPIDPGQTLGELFF. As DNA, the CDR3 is TGTGCCAGCAGCCCTATTGACCCAGGACAGACTCTCGGGGAGCTGTTTTTT.